These T cell receptor beta chains were read from a single sample in a study of beta chain features in type 1 diabetes. Data came from immunoSEQ multiplex PCR; TCRdb stores just in-frame clones and leaves some out. Counted here are about 660,000 clones, 11% to 15% occurring once; the ten biggest clones make up just under 0.04%. The sample taken for sequencing was naive CD4+ T cells from blood. The source is a man aged 18 to 29 with type 1 diabetes. The CDR3 runs from the conserved cysteine through the conserved F or W. Fields, in order: V gene, D gene, clone size, CDR3 protein. A D gene is named only where the DNA matches it firmly. Clone size appears in some rows only: once, few, many, or a class for an expanded clone.

TRBV9 | NA | few | CASSVEQAHSGNTIYF
TRBV28 | NA | few | CASSLKGTQYF
TRBV7-3 | TRBD1 | NA | CASTRDRGLPLHF
TRBV10-3 | TRBD2 | NA | CAIMSSLADQETQYF
TRBV7-9 | NA | few | CASTSGDTQYF
TRBV4-1 | TRBD2 | few | CASSQGLAGGPSQETQYF
TRBV20-1 | NA | few | CSAKKYDGYTF
TRBV4-1 | NA | NA | CASSLERTAGGEQYF
TRBV6-1 | NA | NA | CASTTASSGNTIYF
TRBV9 | TRBD1 | few | CASSASGTGPNQPQHF
TRBV11-2 | TRBD1 | few | CASSLAGTGTYNEQFF
TRBV5-6 | TRBD2 | NA | CASSLGTSNNEQFF
TRBV9 | NA | few | CASSVQNAANTGELFF
TRBV5-1 | NA | NA | CASSLTGRDGYTF
TRBV6-5 | NA | few | CAAWASLSYNEQFF
TRBV7-9 | TRBD1 | NA | CASSQTGQGRNQPQHF
TRBV4-1 | TRBD1 | NA | CASSRTGARAEAFF
TRBV6-5 | TRBD1 | few | CASSRPGTGDYGYTF
TRBV29-1 | TRBD2 | NA | CSVEEGSGESYNEQFF
TRBV5-1 | TRBD2 | NA | CASSTRSGRGTGELFF
TRBV4-1 | TRBD2 | few | CASSFAGGDTQYF
TRBV30 | NA | NA | CAWSVSGGQPQHF
TRBV18 | NA | few | CASSPMTMNEWETQYF
TRBV7-9 | NA | NA | CASSLEKIPEAFF
TRBV2 | NA | NA | CASSSPGAGVITEAFF
TRBV20-1 | NA | NA | CSAPGPLEQYF
TRBV9 | NA | NA | CASSPRGGNNEQFF
TRBV4-1 | NA | many | CASRAEARNEQFF
TRBV7-2 | NA | few | CASSFQAGPGDTQYF
TRBV5-4 | NA | few | CASSLPQTSSYEQYF
TRBV7-2 | TRBD1 | few | CASSRTHDRGRGYTF
TRBV28 | NA | NA | CASSPTTAGFSEKLFF
TRBV4-3 | TRBD2 | NA | CASSQLAGVTYEQYF
TRBV9 | TRBD1 | NA | CASSVAGGQGMNEQFF
TRBV15 | NA | NA | CATSRDWDFQFF
TRBV7-2 | TRBD1 | few | CASSLDLDRAYEQYF
TRBV7-9 | TRBD1 | few | CASSLLITGQGNNEQFF
TRBV30 | TRBD1 | NA | CAWARTGSSYEQYF
TRBV9 | NA | NA | CASSVAAGMNTEAFF
TRBV30 | NA | few | CAWSVGLEGTQYF
TRBV4-2 | NA | few | CASSQEGRGAYEQYF
TRBV5-4 | NA | few | CASSPGTDSNQPQHF
TRBV5-1 | TRBD1 | few | CASSSGTASGANVLTF
TRBV16 | TRBD1 | NA | CASSQRGQGFNEQYF
TRBV21-1 | NA | NA | CASSEKANSYNEQFF
TRBV7-2 | TRBD2 | NA | CASSYQRGQETQYF
TRBV11-2 | NA | few | CASRRGPQGELFF
TRBV19 | NA | NA | CASSIEQGYQPQHF
TRBV30 | NA | NA | CAWSVGGSGDGYTF
TRBV20-1 | TRBD2 | NA | CSAGRDEQFF
TRBV11-2 | NA | few | CASSLEETQYF
TRBV29-1 | TRBD1 | few | CSVDRVLGAEAFF
TRBV15 | NA | NA | CATSRDIGGNIQYF
TRBV5-4 | NA | few | CASSGDRGGGTGELFF
TRBV4-1 | TRBD2 | NA | CASSQELAGGPPSYEQYF